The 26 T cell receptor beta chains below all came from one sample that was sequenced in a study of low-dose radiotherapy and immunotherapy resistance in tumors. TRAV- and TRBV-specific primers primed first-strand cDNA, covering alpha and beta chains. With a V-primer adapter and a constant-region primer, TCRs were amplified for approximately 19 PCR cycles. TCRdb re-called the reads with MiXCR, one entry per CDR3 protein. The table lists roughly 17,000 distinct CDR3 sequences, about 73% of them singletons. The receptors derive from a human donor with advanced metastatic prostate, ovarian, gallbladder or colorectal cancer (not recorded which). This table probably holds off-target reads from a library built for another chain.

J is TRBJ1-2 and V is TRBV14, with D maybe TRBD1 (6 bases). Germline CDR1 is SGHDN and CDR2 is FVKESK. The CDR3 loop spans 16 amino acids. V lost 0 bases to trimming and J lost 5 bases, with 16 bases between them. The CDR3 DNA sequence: TGTGCCAGCAGCCAAGAAAGGGGGTTCCGTGGTTATGGCTACACCTTC. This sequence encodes CASSQERGFRGYGYTF.

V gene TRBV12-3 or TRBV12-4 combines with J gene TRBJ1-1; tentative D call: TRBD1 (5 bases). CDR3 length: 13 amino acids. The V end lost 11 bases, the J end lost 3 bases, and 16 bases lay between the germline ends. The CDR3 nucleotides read TGTGCCTCCGGGGCGTCTTGGGACACTGAAGCTTTCTTT. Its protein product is CASGASWDTEAFF.

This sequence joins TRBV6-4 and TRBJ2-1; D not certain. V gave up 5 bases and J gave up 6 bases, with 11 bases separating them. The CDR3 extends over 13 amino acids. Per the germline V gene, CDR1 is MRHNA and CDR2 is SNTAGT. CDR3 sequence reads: CASSFAASNEQFF. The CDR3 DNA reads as TGTGCCAGCAGTTTCGCAGCGAGCAATGAGCAGTTCTTC.

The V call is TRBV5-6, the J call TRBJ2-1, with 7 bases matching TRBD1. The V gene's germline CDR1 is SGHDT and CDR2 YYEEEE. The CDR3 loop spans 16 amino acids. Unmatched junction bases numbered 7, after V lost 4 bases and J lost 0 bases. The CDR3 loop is CASSLRTGFSYNEQFF. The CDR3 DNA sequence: TGTGCCAGCAGCCTACGGACAGGCTTCTCCTACAATGAGCAGTTCTTC.

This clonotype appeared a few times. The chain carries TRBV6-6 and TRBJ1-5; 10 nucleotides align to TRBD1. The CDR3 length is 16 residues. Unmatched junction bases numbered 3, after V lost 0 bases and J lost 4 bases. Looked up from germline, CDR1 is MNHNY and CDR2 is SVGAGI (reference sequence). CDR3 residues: CASSYSTGGKNQPQHF. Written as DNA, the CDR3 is TGTGCCAGCAGTTACTCGACAGGGGGCAAAAATCAGCCCCAGCATTTT.

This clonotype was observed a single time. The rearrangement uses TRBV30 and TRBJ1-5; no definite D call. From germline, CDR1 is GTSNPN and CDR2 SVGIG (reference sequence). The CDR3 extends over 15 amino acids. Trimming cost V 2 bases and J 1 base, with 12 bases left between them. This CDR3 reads CAWSFPLGSNQPQHF. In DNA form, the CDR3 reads TGTGCCTGGAGTTTCCCTTTGGGGAGCAATCAGCCCCAGCATTTT.

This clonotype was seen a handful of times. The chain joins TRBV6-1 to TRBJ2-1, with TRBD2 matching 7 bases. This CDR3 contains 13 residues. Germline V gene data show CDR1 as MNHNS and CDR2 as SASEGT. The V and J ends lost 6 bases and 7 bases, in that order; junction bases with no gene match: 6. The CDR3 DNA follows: TGTGCCAGCAGGCCACTTAGCGGGAATGAGCAGTTCTTC. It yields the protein CASRPLSGNEQFF.

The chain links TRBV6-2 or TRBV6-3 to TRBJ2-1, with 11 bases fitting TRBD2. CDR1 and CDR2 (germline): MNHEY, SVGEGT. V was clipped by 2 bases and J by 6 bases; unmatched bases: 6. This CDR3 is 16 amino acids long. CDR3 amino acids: CASSYGSGRARNEQFF. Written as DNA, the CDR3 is TGTGCCAGCAGTTACGGTAGCGGGAGGGCCCGCAATGAGCAGTTCTTC.

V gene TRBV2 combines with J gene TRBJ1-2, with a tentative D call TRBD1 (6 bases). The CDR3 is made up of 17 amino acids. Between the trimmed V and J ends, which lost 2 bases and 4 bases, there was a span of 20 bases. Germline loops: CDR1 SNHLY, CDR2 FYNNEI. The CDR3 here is CASSEFSGRGAVYGYTF. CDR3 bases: TGTGCCAGCAGTGAATTTTCCGGCAGGGGAGCAGTCTATGGCTACACCTTC.

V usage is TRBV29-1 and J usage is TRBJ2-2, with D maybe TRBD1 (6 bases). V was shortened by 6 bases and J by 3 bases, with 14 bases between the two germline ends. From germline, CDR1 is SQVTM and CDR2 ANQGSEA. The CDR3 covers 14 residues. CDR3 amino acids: CSVSGTHYTGELFF. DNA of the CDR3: TGCAGCGTCTCCGGGACACATTACACCGGGGAGCTGTTTTTT.

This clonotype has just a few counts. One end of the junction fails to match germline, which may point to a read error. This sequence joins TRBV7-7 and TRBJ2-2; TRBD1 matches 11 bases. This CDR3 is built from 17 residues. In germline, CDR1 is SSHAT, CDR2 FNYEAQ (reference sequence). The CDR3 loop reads CASSLGAGTGGPGELFF. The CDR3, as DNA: TGTGCTAGCAGCTTAGGAGCCGGGACAGGGGGTCCGGGGGAGCTGTTTTTT.

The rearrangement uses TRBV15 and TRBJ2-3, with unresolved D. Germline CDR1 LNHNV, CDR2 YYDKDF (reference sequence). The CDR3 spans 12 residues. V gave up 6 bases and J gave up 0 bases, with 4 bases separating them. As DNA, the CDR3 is TGTGCCACCAGGCCTAGCACAGATACGCAGTATTTT. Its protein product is CATRPSTDTQYF.

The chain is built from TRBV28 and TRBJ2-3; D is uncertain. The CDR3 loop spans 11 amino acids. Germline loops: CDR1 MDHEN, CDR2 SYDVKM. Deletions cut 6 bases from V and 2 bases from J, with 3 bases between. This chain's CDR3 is CASSITDTQYF. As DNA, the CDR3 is TGTGCCAGCAGCATCACAGATACGCAGTATTTT.

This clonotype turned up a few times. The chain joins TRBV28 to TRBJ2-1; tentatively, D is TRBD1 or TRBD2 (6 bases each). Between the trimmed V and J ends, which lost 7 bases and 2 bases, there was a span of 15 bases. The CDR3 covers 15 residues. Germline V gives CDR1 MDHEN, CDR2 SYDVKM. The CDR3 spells CASTPGGRTYNEQFF. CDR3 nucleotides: TGTGCCAGCACCCCTGGGGGGCGCACCTACAATGAGCAGTTCTTC. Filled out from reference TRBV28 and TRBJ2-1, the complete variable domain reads DVKVTQSSRYLVKRTGEKVFLECVQDMDHENMFWYRQDPGLGLRLIYFSYDVKMKEKGDIPEGYSVSREKKERFSLILESASTNQTSMYLCASTPGGRTYNEQFFGPGTRLTVL.

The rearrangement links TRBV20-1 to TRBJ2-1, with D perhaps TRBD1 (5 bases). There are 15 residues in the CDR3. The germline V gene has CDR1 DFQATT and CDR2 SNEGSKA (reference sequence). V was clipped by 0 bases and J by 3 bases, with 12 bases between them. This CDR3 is CSARDLRRDYNEQFF. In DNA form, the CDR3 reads TGCAGTGCTAGAGATCTCCGCAGGGACTACAATGAGCAGTTCTTC.

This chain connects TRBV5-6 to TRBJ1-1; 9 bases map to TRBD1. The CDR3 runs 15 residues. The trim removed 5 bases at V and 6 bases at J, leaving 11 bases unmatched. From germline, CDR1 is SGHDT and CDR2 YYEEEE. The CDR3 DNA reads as TGTGCCAGCAGGGTCGGGACAGGGTTTTGGTCTGAAGCTTTCTTT. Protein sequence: CASRVGTGFWSEAFF.

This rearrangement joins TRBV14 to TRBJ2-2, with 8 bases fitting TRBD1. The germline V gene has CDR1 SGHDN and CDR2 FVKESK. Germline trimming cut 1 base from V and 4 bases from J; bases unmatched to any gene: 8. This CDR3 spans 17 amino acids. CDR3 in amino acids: CASSQVFIGQGTGELFF. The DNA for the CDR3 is TGTGCCAGCAGCCAAGTTTTCATTGGACAGGGCACCGGGGAGCTGTTTTTT.

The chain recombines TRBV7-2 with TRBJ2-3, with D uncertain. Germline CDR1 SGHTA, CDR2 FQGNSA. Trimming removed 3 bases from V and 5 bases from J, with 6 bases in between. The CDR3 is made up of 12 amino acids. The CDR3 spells CASSLSRDTQYF. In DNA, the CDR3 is TGTGCCAGCAGCTTGTCTCGAGATACGCAGTATTTT.

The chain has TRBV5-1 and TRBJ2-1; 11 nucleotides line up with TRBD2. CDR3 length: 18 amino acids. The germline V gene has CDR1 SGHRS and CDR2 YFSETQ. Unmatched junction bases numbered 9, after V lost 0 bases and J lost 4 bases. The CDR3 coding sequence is TGCGCCAGCAGCTTGGGTGTTAGCGGGGGGGCTGCGTACAATGAGCAGTTCTTC. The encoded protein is CASSLGVSGGAAYNEQFF.

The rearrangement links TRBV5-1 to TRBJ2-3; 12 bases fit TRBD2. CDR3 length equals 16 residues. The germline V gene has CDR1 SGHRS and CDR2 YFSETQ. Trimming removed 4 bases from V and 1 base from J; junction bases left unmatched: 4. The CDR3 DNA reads TGCGCCAGCAGCATTCGGACTAGCGGGGGCACAGATACGCAGTATTTT. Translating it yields CASSIRTSGGTDTQYF.

CDR3 in amino acids: CASSIQQTNYGYTF. The DNA for the CDR3 is TGTGCCAGTAGTATTCAGCAGACTAACTATGGCTACACCTTC. V is TRBV19 and J is TRBJ1-2, with no clear D. Germline CDR1 is LNHDA and CDR2 is SQIVND (reference sequence). Trimming cost V 3 bases and J 0 bases, with 8 bases left between them. This CDR3 is built from 14 residues.

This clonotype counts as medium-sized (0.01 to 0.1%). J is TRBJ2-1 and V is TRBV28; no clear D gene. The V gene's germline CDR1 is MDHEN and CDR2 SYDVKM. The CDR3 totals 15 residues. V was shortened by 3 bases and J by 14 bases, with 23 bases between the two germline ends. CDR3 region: CASSFFVRGRPWKFF. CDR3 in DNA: TGTGCCAGCAGTTTCTTTGTGCGTGGACGCCCGTGGAAGTTCTTC.

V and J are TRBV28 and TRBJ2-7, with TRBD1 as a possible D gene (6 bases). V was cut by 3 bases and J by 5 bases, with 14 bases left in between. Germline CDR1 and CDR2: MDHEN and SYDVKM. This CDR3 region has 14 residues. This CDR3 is CASSFRHRVDEQYF. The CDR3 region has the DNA TGTGCCAGCAGTTTCCGTCACAGGGTTGACGAGCAGTACTTC.

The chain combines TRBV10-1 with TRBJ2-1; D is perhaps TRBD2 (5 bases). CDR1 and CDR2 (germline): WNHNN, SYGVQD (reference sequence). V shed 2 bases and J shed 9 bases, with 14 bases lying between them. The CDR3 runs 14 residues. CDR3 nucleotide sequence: TGCGCCAGCAGTGAGGGAGGTGGAATCGGTGAGCAGTTCTTC. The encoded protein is CASSEGGGIGEQFF.

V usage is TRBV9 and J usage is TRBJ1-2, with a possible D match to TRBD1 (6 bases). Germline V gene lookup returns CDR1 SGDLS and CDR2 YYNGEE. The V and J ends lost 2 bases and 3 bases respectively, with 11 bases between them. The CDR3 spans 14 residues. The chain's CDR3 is CASSVWDTDYGYTF. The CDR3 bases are TGTGCCAGCAGCGTCTGGGACACGGACTATGGCTACACCTTC.

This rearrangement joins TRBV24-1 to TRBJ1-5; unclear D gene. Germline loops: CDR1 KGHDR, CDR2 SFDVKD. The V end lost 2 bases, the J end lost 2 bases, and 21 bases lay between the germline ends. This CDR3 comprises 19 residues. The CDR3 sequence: CATSDSGSQPVYGNQPQHF. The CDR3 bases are TGTGCCACCAGTGATTCCGGATCCCAGCCCGTATACGGCAATCAGCCCCAGCATTTT.